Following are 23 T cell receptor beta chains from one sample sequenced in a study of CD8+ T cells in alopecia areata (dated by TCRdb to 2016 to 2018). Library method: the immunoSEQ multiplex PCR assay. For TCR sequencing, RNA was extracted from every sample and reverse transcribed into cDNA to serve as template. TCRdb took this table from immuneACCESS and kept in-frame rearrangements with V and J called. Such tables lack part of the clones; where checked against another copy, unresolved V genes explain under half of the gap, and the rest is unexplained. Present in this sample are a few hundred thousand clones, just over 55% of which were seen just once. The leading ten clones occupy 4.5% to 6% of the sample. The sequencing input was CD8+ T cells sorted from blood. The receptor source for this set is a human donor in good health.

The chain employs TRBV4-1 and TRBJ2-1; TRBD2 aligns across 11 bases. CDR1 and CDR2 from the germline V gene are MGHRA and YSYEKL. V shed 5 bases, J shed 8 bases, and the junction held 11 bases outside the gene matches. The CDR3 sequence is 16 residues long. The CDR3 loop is CASSVLGTSGGDEQFF. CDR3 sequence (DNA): TGCGCCAGCAGCGTATTAGGGACTAGCGGTGGGGATGAGCAGTTCTTC.

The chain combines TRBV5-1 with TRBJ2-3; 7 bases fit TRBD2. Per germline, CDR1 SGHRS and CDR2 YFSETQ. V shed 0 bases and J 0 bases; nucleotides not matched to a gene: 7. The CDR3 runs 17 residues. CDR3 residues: CASSLALGTMSTDTQYF. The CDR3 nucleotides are TGCGCCAGCAGCTTGGCCCTCGGGACTATGAGCACAGATACGCAGTATTTT.

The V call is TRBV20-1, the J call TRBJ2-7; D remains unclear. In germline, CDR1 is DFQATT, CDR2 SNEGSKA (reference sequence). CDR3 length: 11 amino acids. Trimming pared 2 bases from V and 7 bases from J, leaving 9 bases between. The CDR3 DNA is TGCAGTGCTAGACTTAAAGAGGAGCAGTACTTC. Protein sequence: CSARLKEEQYF.

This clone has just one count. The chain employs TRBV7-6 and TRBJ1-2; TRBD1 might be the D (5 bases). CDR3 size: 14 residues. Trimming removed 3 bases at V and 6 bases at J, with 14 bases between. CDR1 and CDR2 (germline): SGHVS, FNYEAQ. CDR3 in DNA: TGTGCCAGCAGCTTGCCGGGGGGTCCTGATGGCTACACCTTC. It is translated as CASSLPGGPDGYTF.

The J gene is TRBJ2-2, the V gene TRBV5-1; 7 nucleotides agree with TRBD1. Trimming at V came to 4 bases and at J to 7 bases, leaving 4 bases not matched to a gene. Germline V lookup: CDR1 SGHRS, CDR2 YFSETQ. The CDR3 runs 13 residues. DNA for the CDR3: TGCGCCAGCAGCGTCGGACAGGTCGGGGAGCTGTTTTTT. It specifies CASSVGQVGELFF.

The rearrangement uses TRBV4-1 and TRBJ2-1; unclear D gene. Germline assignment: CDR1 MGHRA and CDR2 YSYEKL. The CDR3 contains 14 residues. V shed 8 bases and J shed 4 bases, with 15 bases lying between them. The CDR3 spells CASSSVGLYNEQFF. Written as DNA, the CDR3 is TGCGCCAGCTCCTCAGTGGGCCTATACAATGAGCAGTTCTTC.

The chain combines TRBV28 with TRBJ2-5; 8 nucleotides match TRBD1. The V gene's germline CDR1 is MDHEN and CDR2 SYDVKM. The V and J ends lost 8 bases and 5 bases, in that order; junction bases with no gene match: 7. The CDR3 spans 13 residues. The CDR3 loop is CASGLGQEETQYF. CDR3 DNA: TGTGCCAGCGGGCTGGGACAGGAGGAGACCCAGTACTTC. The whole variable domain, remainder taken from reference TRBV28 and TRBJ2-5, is DVKVTQSSRYLVKRTGEKVFLECVQDMDHENMFWYRQDPGLGLRLIYFSYDVKMKEKGDIPEGYSVSREKKERFSLILESASTNQTSMYLCASGLGQEETQYFGPGTRLLVL.

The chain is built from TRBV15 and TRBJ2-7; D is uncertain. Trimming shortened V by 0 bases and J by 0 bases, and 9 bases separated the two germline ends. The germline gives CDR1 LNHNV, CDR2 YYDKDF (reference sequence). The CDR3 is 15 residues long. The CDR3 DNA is TGTGCCACCAGCAGAGAAACTTCCGGCTCCTACGAGCAGTACTTC. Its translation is CATSRETSGSYEQYF.

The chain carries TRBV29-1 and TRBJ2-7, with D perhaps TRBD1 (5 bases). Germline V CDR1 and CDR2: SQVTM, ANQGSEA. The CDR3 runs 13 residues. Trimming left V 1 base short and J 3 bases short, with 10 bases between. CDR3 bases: TGCAGCGTTGAAGTCCAGGGTCACTACGAGCAGTACTTC. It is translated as CSVEVQGHYEQYF.

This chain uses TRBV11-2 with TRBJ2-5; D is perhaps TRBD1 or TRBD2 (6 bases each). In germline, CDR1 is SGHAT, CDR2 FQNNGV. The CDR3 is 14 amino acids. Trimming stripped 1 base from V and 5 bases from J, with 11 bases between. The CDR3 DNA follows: TGTGCCAGCAGCTTAGCGCGGAGGGGGGAGACCCAGTACTTC. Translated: CASSLARRGETQYF.

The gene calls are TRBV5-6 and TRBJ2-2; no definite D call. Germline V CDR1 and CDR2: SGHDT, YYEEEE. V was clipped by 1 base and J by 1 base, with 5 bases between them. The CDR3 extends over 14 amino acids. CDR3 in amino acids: CASSLLLNTGELFF. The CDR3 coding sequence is TGTGCCAGCAGCTTGCTGCTGAACACCGGGGAGCTGTTTTTT.

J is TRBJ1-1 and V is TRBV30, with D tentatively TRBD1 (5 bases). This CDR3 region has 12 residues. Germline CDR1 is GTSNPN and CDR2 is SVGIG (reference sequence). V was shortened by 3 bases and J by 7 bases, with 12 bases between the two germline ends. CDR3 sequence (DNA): TGTGCCTGGAGGTCGGAGGGGAGTGAAGCTTTCTTT. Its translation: CAWRSEGSEAFF.

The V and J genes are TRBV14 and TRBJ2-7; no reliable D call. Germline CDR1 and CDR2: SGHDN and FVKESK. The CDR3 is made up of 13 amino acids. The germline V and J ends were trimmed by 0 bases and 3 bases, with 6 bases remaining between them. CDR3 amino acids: CASSQDPYYEQYF. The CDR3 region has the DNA TGTGCCAGCAGCCAAGACCCCTACTACGAGCAGTACTTC.

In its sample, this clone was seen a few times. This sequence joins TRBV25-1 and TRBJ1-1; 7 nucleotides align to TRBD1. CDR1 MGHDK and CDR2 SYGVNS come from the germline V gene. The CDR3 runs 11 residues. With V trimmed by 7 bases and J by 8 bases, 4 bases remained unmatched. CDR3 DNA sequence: TGTGCCAGCAACAGGGGCCTCGAAGCTTTCTTT. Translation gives CASNRGLEAFF.

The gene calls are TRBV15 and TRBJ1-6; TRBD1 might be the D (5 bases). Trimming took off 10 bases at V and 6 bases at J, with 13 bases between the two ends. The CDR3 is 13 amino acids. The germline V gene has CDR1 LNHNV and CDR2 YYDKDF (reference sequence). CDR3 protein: CAIRGAPNSPLHF. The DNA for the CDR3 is TGTGCCATTAGGGGAGCCCCTAATTCACCCCTCCACTTT.

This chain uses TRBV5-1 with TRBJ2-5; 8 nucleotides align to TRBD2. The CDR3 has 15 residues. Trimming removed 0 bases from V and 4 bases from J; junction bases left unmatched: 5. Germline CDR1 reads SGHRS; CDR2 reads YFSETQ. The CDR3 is CASSLEAGEGETQYF. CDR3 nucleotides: TGCGCCAGCAGCTTGGAAGCGGGGGAAGGAGAGACCCAGTACTTC. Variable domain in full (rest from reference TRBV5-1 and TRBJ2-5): KAGVTQTPRYLIKTRGQQVTLSCSPISGHRSVSWYQQTPGQGLQFLFEYFSETQRNKGNFPGRFSGRQFSNSRSEMNVSTLELGDSALYLCASSLEAGEGETQYFGPGTRLLVL.

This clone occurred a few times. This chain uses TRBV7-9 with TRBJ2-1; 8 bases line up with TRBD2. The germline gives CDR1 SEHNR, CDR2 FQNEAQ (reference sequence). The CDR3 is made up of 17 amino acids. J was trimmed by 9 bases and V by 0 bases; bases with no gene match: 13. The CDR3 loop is CASSLAAVAATSGEQFF. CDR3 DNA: TGTGCCAGCAGCTTAGCGGCCGTAGCTGCTACTAGCGGTGAGCAGTTCTTC.

CDR3 sequence: CASGLVRDNSPLHF. As DNA, the CDR3 is TGTGCTAGTGGTTTGGTACGAGATAATTCACCCCTCCACTTT. The gene calls are TRBV12-5 and TRBJ1-6; D remains unclear. V was clipped by 0 bases and J by 5 bases, with 5 bases between them. This CDR3 comprises 14 residues. CDR1 LGHNT and CDR2 FRNRAP come from the germline V gene.

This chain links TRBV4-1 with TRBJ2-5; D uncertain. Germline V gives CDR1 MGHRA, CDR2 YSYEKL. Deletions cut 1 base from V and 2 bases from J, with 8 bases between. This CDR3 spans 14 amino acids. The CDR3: CASSQGPQQETQYF. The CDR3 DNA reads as TGCGCCAGCAGCCAAGGTCCACAGCAAGAGACCCAGTACTTC.

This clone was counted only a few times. CDR3 in DNA: TGTGCCAGCAGTGGCGGGACTCTGGGGCATGAGCAGTTCTTC. It codes for CASSGGTLGHEQFF. The rearrangement joins TRBV27 to TRBJ2-1, with a tentative D call TRBD2 (6 bases). Germline-derived CDR1 and CDR2 are MNHEY and SMNVEV (reference sequence). CDR3 length: 14 residues. Trimming cost V 5 bases and J 8 bases, with 16 bases left between them.

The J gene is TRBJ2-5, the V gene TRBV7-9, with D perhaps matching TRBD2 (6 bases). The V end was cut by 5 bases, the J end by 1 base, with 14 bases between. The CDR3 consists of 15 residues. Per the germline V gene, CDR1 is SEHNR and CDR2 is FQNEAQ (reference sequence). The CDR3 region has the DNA TGTGCCAGCAGCGAATCGGGGGTACCCCAAGAGACCCAGTACTTC. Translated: CASSESGVPQETQYF.

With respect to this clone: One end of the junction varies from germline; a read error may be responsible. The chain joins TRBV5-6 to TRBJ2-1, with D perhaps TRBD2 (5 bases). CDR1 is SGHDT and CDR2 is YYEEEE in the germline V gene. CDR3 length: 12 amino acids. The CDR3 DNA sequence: TGTGCCAGCAGCTTGCGTGAGCGGAATGTTATCTTC. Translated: CASSLRERNVIF. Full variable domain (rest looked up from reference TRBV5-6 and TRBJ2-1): DAGVTQSPTHLIKTRGQQVTLRCSPKSGHDTVSWYQQALGQGPQFIFQYYEEEERQRGNFPDRFSGHQFPNYSSELNVNALLLGDSALYLCASSLRERNVIFGPGTRLTVL.

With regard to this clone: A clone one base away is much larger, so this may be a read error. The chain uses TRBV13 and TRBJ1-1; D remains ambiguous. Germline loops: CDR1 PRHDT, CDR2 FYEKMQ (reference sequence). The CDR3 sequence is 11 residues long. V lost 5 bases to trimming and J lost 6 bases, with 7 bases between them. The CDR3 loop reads CASSPGAEAFF. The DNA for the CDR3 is TGTGCCAGCAGCCCAGGCGCTGAAGCTTTCTTT.